The T cell receptor beta chain under discussion was sequenced for a study of T cells expressing NK-cell markers. Libraries used 5'RACE template switching adding universal primer site and UMIs. One entry per CDR3 protein, without DNA, is what TCRdb gives after re-calling the 5' RACE reads. The sample's table shows over 100,000 distinct CDR3 sequences. The CDR3 loop spans 15 amino acids. Per germline, CDR1 SGHNT and CDR2 YYREEE (reference sequence). The origin of this receptor is a woman aged 18 to 75 in good health. Sequencing was performed on blood T cells: a sorted CD56 or NKG2C T cell subset, CD4+ or CD8+ T cells, or bulk PBMC T cells (not recorded which). This sequence joins TRBV5-4 and TRBJ2-1; TCRdb returns TRBD1, unconfirmable since there is no DNA. CDR3 residues: CASSVRDLGFNEQFF.